This paragraph reports one T cell receptor beta chain. Its antigen remains undetermined. It has no much larger one-base neighbor in the sample; base qualities were not kept. Peripheral blood CD8+ and CD4+ T cells from healthy donors, Susac syndrome patients and multiple sclerosis patients were profiled by high-throughput TCR beta sequencing. Treatment-naive patients with stable or active relapsing-remitting disease fulfilling revised McDonald criteria were used as multiple sclerosis controls. Bulk CD8+ and CD4+ T cells were purified by magnetic negative isolation, while CD8+ TEMRA cells were enriched using FACS. Blood was drawn into EDTA tubes, processed within 24 hours, and PBMCs were isolated by density gradient centrifugation. PBMCs intended for TCR sequencing were cryopreserved in liquid nitrogen and thawed later in a water bath at 37 degrees C. Purity of sorted or isolated CD4+, CD8+ and CD8+ TEMRA cells was at least 90%.

This sample was included in a study of CD8 T cells in Susac syndrome (dated by TCRdb to about 2019). Looking at the study overall: Repertoire sequencing was used to test whether CD8+ T cell activation and differentiation in Susac syndrome was antigen driven. The clonality of the CD8+ T cell repertoire was compared across about a dozen healthy donors, around 14 Susac syndrome patients and about 15 multiple sclerosis patients. The research as a whole found: The study acknowledged that relatively few individuals were included in the TCR sequencing and HLA analysis.

RNA was extracted using the RNeasy kit, and about 0.5 to 1 ug of the RNA was reverse transcribed with random hexamers. TCR beta CDR3 regions were amplified with the immunoSEQ multiplex PCR assay covering 54 Vbeta and 13 Jbeta segments. Bias from PCR amplification was corrected by using a synthetic template baseline for primer optimization and for computational correction. Per the source publication's procedure: Only productive sequences were kept, with reads annotated to V, D and J genes according to IMGT and analyzed in immunoSEQ Analyzer. Clonality was calculated as one minus the Shannon entropy normalized by log2 of the number of productive unique sequences. For each patient and control, public and private clones were evaluated within the 100 most prevalent clones. Susac-specific clones were defined as absent from healthy and MS cohorts, over a thousand published viral clones and other ImmuneACCESS disease sequences. Starting from the raw public reads, TCRdb applied fastp trimming at Q25, assembled clones with MiXCR and retained in-frame beta chains. CDR3 protein duplicates are merged, each entry listing the most common genes and DNA. It is TCRdb's table, rather than the study itself, that gives the V and J calls and clone size. The sample table contains about 290,000 distinct CDR3 sequences; only one count was recorded for 75% to 85% of them. The top ten clones comprise about 0.22% of the sample.

CDR1 and CDR2 were assigned from the germline V gene (reference sequence) as MNHEY and SMNVEV. The CDR3 measures 12 amino acids from cysteine to phenylalanine. The entry retains the CDR3 DNA only, 36 bases that are in frame from base 1. The junction carries 10 bases between V and J, which are trimmed by 9 bases and 5 bases respectively. The TCR sequence derives from a human donor with multiple sclerosis. This sequence uses TRBV27 and TRBJ1-4; the D gene cannot be named for sure. The sequenced sample was CD8+ T cells from PBMCs. The CDR3 protein sequence reads: CASRASNEKLFF. The DNA sequence is given as TGTGCCAGTCGGGCCTCAAATGAAAAACTGTTTTTT.